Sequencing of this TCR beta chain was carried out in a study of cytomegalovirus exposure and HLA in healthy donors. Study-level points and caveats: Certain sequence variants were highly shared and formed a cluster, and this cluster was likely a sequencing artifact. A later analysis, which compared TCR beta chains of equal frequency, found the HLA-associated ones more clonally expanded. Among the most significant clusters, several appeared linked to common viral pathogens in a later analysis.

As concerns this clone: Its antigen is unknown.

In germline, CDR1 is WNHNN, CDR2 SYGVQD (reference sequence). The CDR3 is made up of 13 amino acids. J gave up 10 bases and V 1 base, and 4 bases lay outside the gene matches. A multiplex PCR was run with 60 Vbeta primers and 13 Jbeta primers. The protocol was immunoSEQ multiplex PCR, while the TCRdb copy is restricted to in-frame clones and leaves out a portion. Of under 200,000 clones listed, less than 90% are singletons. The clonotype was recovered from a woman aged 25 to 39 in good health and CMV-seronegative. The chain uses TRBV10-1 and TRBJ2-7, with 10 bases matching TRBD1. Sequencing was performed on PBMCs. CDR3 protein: CASSEWTGGSQYF. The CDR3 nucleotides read TGCGCCAGCAGTGAGTGGACAGGGGGATCCCAGTACTTC.